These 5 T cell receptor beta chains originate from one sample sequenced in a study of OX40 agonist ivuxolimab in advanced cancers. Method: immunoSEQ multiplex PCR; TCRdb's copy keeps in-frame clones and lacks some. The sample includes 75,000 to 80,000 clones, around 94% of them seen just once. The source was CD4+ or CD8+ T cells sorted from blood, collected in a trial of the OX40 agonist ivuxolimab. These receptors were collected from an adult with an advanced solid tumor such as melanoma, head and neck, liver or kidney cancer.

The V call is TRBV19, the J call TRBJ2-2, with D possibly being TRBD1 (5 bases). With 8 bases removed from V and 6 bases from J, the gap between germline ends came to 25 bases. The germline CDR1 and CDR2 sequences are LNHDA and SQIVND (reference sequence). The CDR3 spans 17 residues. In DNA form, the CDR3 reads TGTGCCAGTCTTTCCAACAGGCCACGAAGTGTCGCCGGGGAGCTGTTTTTT. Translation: CASLSNRPRSVAGELFF.

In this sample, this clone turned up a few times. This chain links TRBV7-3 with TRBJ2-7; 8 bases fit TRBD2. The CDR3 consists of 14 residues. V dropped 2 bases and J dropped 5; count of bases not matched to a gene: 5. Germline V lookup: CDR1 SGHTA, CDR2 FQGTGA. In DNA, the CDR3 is TGTGCCAGCAGCTTAGGGGGTAGCGGGAACGAGCAGTACTTC. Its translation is CASSLGGSGNEQYF.

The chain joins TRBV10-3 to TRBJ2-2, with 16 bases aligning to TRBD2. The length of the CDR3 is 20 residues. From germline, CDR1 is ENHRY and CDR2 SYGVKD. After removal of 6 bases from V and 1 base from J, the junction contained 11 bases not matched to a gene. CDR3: CAISPGLAGGGSLNTGELFF. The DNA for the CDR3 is TGTGCCATCAGCCCGGGACTAGCGGGAGGGGGATCCCTGAACACCGGGGAGCTGTTTTTT.

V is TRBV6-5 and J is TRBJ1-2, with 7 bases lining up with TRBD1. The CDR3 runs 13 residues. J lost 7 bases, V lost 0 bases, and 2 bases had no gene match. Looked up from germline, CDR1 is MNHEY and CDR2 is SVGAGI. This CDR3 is CASSYSQGVGYTF. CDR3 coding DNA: TGTGCCAGCAGTTACTCCCAGGGGGTTGGCTACACCTTC.

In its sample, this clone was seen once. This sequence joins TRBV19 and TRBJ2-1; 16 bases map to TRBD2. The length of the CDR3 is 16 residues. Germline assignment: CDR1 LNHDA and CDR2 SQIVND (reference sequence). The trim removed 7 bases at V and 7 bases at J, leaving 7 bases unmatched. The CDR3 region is CASNPGTSGGGNEQFF. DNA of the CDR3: TGTGCCAGTAATCCCGGGACTAGCGGGGGGGGTAATGAGCAGTTCTTC.